A selection of T cell receptor beta chains follows, all from one sample in a study of response to subunit inactivated influenza vaccine. TCRdb processed the RT-PCR reads anew with MiXCR; each CDR3 protein has one entry. This table has roughly 170,000 distinct CDR3 sequences, 9.2% appearing once. The material was non-naive T cells sorted from PBMCs, obtained on the day of vaccination. These receptors originate from a man aged 50 to 60 who received an inactivated influenza vaccine. Both conserved end residues are part of each CDR3. The order of the fields is V gene, clone size, D gene, J gene, CDR3 protein, CDR3 DNA. D genes are given only for firm matches. Some rows have no size entry. The others give once, few or many, or a class for an expanded clone.

V gene: TRBV6-5
clone size: many
D gene: .
J gene: TRBJ2-7
CDR3 protein: CASSYRAFRTYEQYF
CDR3 DNA: TGTGCCAGCAGTTACCGTGCTTTTCGAACCTACGAGCAGTACTTC

V gene: TRBV6-2/TRBV6-3
clone size: few
D gene: TRBD1
J gene: TRBJ1-1
CDR3 protein: CASRQTGGNTEAFF
CDR3 DNA: TGTGCCAGCAGACAAACAGGGGGCAACACTGAAGCTTTCTTT

V gene: TRBV20-1
clone size: .
D gene: TRBD2
J gene: TRBJ2-7
CDR3 protein: CSARGASGVSSYEQYF
CDR3 DNA: TGCAGTGCTAGAGGTGCTAGCGGGGTGAGCTCCTACGAGCAGTACTTC

V gene: TRBV10-2
clone size: .
D gene: .
J gene: TRBJ1-1
CDR3 protein: CASRAGLHTEAFF
CDR3 DNA: TGCGCCAGCAGGGCCGGGCTACACACTGAAGCTTTCTTT

V gene: TRBV30
clone size: few
D gene: TRBD2
J gene: TRBJ2-1
CDR3 protein: CAWRRGGLGEQFF
CDR3 DNA: TGTGCCTGGCGGCGGGGGGGTTTGGGTGAGCAGTTCTTC

V gene: TRBV9
clone size: .
D gene: .
J gene: TRBJ1-1
CDR3 protein: CASRWDPAFF
CDR3 DNA: TGTGCCAGCAGATGGGATCCAGCTTTCTTT

V gene: TRBV6-5
clone size: few
D gene: .
J gene: TRBJ1-1
CDR3 protein: CASSYSEQANEAFF
CDR3 DNA: TGTGCCAGCAGTTACTCGGAACAGGCCAATGAAGCTTTCTTT

V gene: TRBV12-3/TRBV12-4
clone size: many
D gene: .
J gene: TRBJ2-4
CDR3 protein: CASSPSDIAKNIQYF
CDR3 DNA: TGTGCCAGCAGTCCGTCAGATATAGCCAAAAACATTCAGTACTTC

V gene: TRBV27
clone size: .
D gene: TRBD2
J gene: TRBJ2-7
CDR3 protein: CASKRGGSYEQYF
CDR3 DNA: TGTGCCAGCAAACGCGGGGGCTCCTACGAGCAGTACTTC

V gene: TRBV6-2/TRBV6-3
clone size: few
D gene: .
J gene: TRBJ2-1
CDR3 protein: CASSYQGGAGNEQFF
CDR3 DNA: TGTGCCAGCAGTTACCAAGGGGGGGCCGGCAATGAGCAGTTCTTC

V gene: TRBV6-1
clone size: few
D gene: .
J gene: TRBJ2-1
CDR3 protein: CASSDRQEQPYNEQFF
CDR3 DNA: TGTGCCAGCAGTGACCGACAGGAACAACCCTACAATGAGCAGTTCTTC

V gene: TRBV20-1
clone size: .
D gene: TRBD2
J gene: TRBJ2-3
CDR3 protein: CSAYASGSGDTQYF
CDR3 DNA: TGCAGTGCTTATGCTAGCGGGAGCGGAGATACGCAGTATTTT

V gene: TRBV20-1
clone size: few
D gene: .
J gene: TRBJ1-1
CDR3 protein: CSARAAQGAFF
CDR3 DNA: TGCAGTGCTAGAGCTGCCCAGGGGGCTTTCTTT

V gene: TRBV9
clone size: .
D gene: .
J gene: TRBJ1-1
CDR3 protein: CASSVQPAGSEAFF
CDR3 DNA: TGTGCCAGCAGCGTACAGCCTGCGGGGTCTGAAGCTTTCTTT

V gene: TRBV6-5
clone size: many
D gene: TRBD1
J gene: TRBJ2-1
CDR3 protein: CASSYRTGAYNEQFF
CDR3 DNA: TGTGCCAGCAGTTATAGGACAGGGGCGTACAATGAGCAGTTCTTC

V gene: TRBV29-1
clone size: many
D gene: .
J gene: TRBJ2-2
CDR3 protein: CSVDSSGNTGELFF
CDR3 DNA: TGCAGCGTTGATAGTAGCGGGAACACCGGGGAGCTGTTTTTT

V gene: TRBV5-1
clone size: many
D gene: .
J gene: TRBJ2-6
CDR3 protein: CASSLHSTGAGIGANVLTF
CDR3 DNA: TGCGCCAGCAGCTTGCATTCGACAGGAGCCGGAATTGGGGCCAACGTCCTGACTTTC

V gene: TRBV20-1
clone size: few
D gene: .
J gene: TRBJ1-2
CDR3 protein: CSANGGLYGYTF
CDR3 DNA: TGCAGTGCTAACGGGGGGCTCTATGGCTACACCTTC

V gene: TRBV29-1
clone size: many
D gene: TRBD1
J gene: TRBJ2-2
CDR3 protein: CSVELKGQGNTGELFF
CDR3 DNA: TGCAGCGTTGAACTAAAAGGACAGGGGAACACCGGGGAGCTGTTTTTT

V gene: TRBV7-2
clone size: few
D gene: .
J gene: TRBJ2-3
CDR3 protein: CASSLFQNRDPQYF
CDR3 DNA: TGTGCCAGCAGCTTATTTCAGAACAGGGATCCGCAGTATTTT

V gene: TRBV5-6
clone size: .
D gene: .
J gene: TRBJ1-6
CDR3 protein: CASSLTRGVDSPLHF
CDR3 DNA: TGTGCCAGCAGCTTGACCCGGGGTGTGGATTCACCCCTCCACTTT

V gene: TRBV12-3/TRBV12-4
clone size: many
D gene: .
J gene: TRBJ1-2
CDR3 protein: CASSSPGLLNYGYTF
CDR3 DNA: TGTGCCAGCAGTTCCCCGGGACTCCTTAACTATGGCTACACCTTC

V gene: TRBV5-1
clone size: many
D gene: .
J gene: TRBJ2-3
CDR3 protein: CASSSAVRRTDTQYF
CDR3 DNA: TGCGCCAGCAGCTCCGCCGTTAGAAGGACAGATACGCAGTATTTT

V gene: TRBV12-3/TRBV12-4
clone size: .
D gene: .
J gene: TRBJ1-6
CDR3 protein: CASSLDPGAPLHF
CDR3 DNA: TGTGCCAGCAGTTTAGATCCGGGGGCACCCCTCCACTTT

V gene: TRBV18
clone size: .
D gene: TRBD1
J gene: TRBJ1-1
CDR3 protein: CASSKWTGGKNTEAFF
CDR3 DNA: TGTGCCAGCTCCAAGTGGACAGGCGGAAAGAACACTGAAGCTTTCTTT

V gene: TRBV5-4
clone size: few
D gene: .
J gene: TRBJ1-2
CDR3 protein: CASSLNYYGYTF
CDR3 DNA: TGTGCCAGCAGCTTAAACTACTATGGCTACACCTTC

V gene: TRBV27
clone size: .
D gene: .
J gene: TRBJ2-1
CDR3 protein: CASSWDFLSSYNEQFF
CDR3 DNA: TGTGCCAGCAGTTGGGACTTTTTAAGCTCCTACAATGAGCAGTTCTTC

V gene: TRBV10-3
clone size: .
D gene: .
J gene: TRBJ2-7
CDR3 protein: CATLVAGPSYEQYF
CDR3 DNA: TGTGCCACCCTGGTGGCAGGTCCATCCTACGAGCAGTACTTC

V gene: TRBV11-2
clone size: .
D gene: TRBD1
J gene: TRBJ1-2
CDR3 protein: CASSLSGGVGNYGYTF
CDR3 DNA: TGTGCCAGCAGCTTATCAGGGGGAGTAGGCAACTATGGCTACACCTTC

V gene: TRBV24-1
clone size: .
D gene: TRBD2
J gene: TRBJ2-5
CDR3 protein: CATSDPGLAGGARTQYF
CDR3 DNA: TGTGCCACCAGTGATCCGGGACTAGCGGGGGGGGCTAGGACCCAGTACTTC

V gene: TRBV28
clone size: many
D gene: .
J gene: TRBJ1-1
CDR3 protein: CASFVGGDTEAFF
CDR3 DNA: TGTGCCAGCTTTGTCGGGGGAGACACTGAAGCTTTCTTT

V gene: TRBV2
clone size: many
D gene: .
J gene: TRBJ2-7
CDR3 protein: CASTDSSYEQYF
CDR3 DNA: TGTGCCAGCACCGATTCCTCCTACGAGCAGTACTTC

V gene: TRBV6-2/TRBV6-3
clone size: .
D gene: TRBD2
J gene: TRBJ2-7
CDR3 protein: CASSYYLAGGRFEQYF
CDR3 DNA: TGTGCCAGCAGTTATTATCTAGCGGGAGGGAGGTTCGAGCAGTACTTC

V gene: TRBV9
clone size: .
D gene: .
J gene: TRBJ2-3
CDR3 protein: CASSPFSGVPDTQYF
CDR3 DNA: TGTGCCAGCAGCCCATTCTCCGGAGTCCCAGATACGCAGTATTTT

V gene: TRBV5-4
clone size: .
D gene: TRBD2
J gene: TRBJ2-7
CDR3 protein: CASSPSTSVSYEQYF
CDR3 DNA: TGTGCCAGCAGCCCGTCGACTAGCGTTTCCTACGAGCAGTACTTC

V gene: TRBV7-9
clone size: many
D gene: .
J gene: TRBJ1-2
CDR3 protein: CASSKRADSNYGYTF
CDR3 DNA: TGTGCCAGCAGCAAAAGGGCAGACTCTAACTATGGCTACACCTTC

V gene: TRBV7-2
clone size: many
D gene: TRBD1
J gene: TRBJ2-2
CDR3 protein: CASSTQGTVTGELFF
CDR3 DNA: TGTGCCAGCAGCACACAGGGGACGGTCACCGGGGAGCTGTTTTTT

V gene: TRBV28
clone size: few
D gene: TRBD1
J gene: TRBJ1-5
CDR3 protein: CASSLSPLTGGQPQHF
CDR3 DNA: TGTGCCAGCAGTTTATCCCCGCTTACAGGGGGTCAGCCCCAGCATTTT

V gene: TRBV6-5
clone size: .
D gene: TRBD2
J gene: TRBJ2-7
CDR3 protein: CASSGGWEQYF
CDR3 DNA: TGTGCCAGCAGCGGGGGGTGGGAGCAGTACTTC

V gene: TRBV6-4
clone size: many
D gene: TRBD2
J gene: TRBJ2-1
CDR3 protein: CASSDSSGHSYNEQFF
CDR3 DNA: TGTGCCAGCAGTGACTCTAGCGGGCACTCCTACAATGAGCAGTTCTTC

V gene: TRBV18
clone size: .
D gene: TRBD2
J gene: TRBJ2-1
CDR3 protein: CASSPPNQGLAGEQFF
CDR3 DNA: TGTGCCAGCTCACCACCGAACCAGGGACTAGCGGGAGAGCAGTTCTTC

V gene: TRBV11-2
clone size: .
D gene: .
J gene: TRBJ1-6
CDR3 protein: CASSWTERNSPLHF
CDR3 DNA: TGTGCCAGCAGCTGGACAGAGCGAAATTCACCCCTCCACTTT

V gene: TRBV10-3
clone size: few
D gene: .
J gene: TRBJ1-1
CDR3 protein: CAISESTPGSEAFF
CDR3 DNA: TGTGCCATCAGTGAGTCGACTCCGGGCAGTGAAGCTTTCTTT